This TCR beta chain was sequenced for a study of metastatic and nonmetastatic thyroid tumors. Background on the study: For malignant and benign thyroid patients, tumor or nodule tissue and blood were the sources whose repertoires were compared.

The germline V gene encodes CDR1 DFQATT and CDR2 SNEGSKA (reference sequence). Trimming took off 6 bases at V and 5 bases at J, with 20 bases between the two ends. The CDR3 runs 15 residues. Regarding this clone: What it recognizes is unknown.

MiXCR reprocessed the PCR reads for TCRdb. The sample has about 24,000 clones; around 21% are singletons. Study-wide results and limits: For both blood and tumor, malignant thyroid tumors reportedly showed significantly higher TCR beta diversity than benign nodules did.

Patients were all untreated before their thyroid surgery. V and J are TRBV20-1 and TRBJ2-1, with D possibly TRBD2 on 6 matching bases. Sequences were obtained from blood. The receptor comes from a male donor with papillary thyroid cancer or a benign thyroid nodule (not recorded which). Some clones in this sample may be carry-over from other donors' samples. The CDR3 DNA sequence: TGCAGTGCCTCGAGTGGTCGGGGGTTAGACAATGAGCAGTTCTTC. Translating it yields CSASSGRGLDNEQFF.